The 11 T cell receptor beta chains listed next were all sequenced from one sample in a study of CD8+ T cells in alopecia areata. The authors extracted RNA and reverse transcribed it into cDNA as the sequencing template. Data came from immunoSEQ multiplex PCR; TCRdb stores just in-frame clones and leaves some out. This table holds about 180,000 clones, about three fifths found once. The treatment: oral pan-JAK inhibitor, 5-10 mg twice daily. Sequencing used CD4+ T cells sorted from blood, obtained between weeks 55 and 65, from a patient treated with tofacitinib. These receptors were obtained from a human donor with alopecia areata.

This clone was picked up a small number of times. The V and J genes are TRBV7-9 and TRBJ2-5, with no clear D. Germline loops: CDR1 SEHNR, CDR2 FQNEAQ (reference sequence). V was clipped by 3 bases and J by 0 bases, with 8 bases between them. The CDR3 has 14 residues. The CDR3 DNA follows: TGTGCCAGCAGCTTGGTTCCAAACCAAGAGACCCAGTACTTC. This codes for CASSLVPNQETQYF.

The J gene is TRBJ1-2, the V gene TRBV29-1; no firm D call. CDR3 length: 13 residues. The germline CDR1 and CDR2 sequences are SQVTM and ANQGSEA. The ends were cut back, 5 bases at V and 0 bases at J, with 10 bases in the middle. The CDR3 region is CSVSGGSNYGYTF. CDR3 coding DNA: TGCAGCGTTTCCGGCGGATCTAACTATGGCTACACCTTC.

V usage is TRBV18 and J usage is TRBJ1-1, with D perhaps TRBD1 (5 bases). The CDR3 sequence is 15 residues long. Trimming stripped 3 bases from V and 2 bases from J, with 13 bases between. Germline V gene data show CDR1 as KGHSH and CDR2 as LQKENI. CDR3 in DNA: TGTGCCAGCTCACCCTCCCGCAGGGCTAACACTGAAGCTTTCTTT. Amino acid sequence: CASSPSRRANTEAFF.

In its sample, this clone was seen a few times. CDR3 in DNA: TGTGCCAGCAGCCCCGGGGGGGCGGAGACCCAGTACTTC. This translates into CASSPGGAETQYF. V gene TRBV6-5 combines with J gene TRBJ2-5, with 8 bases fitting TRBD2. The V gene end was trimmed by 6 bases and the J gene end by 5 bases; junction bases not matched to a gene: 5. CDR3 length: 13 residues. Germline-derived CDR1 and CDR2 are MNHEY and SVGAGI.

This clone was seen only a few times. The chain employs TRBV29-1 and TRBJ2-1; D uncertain. The CDR3 length is 12 residues. The germline CDR1 and CDR2 sequences are SQVTM and ANQGSEA. Trimming cost V 1 base and J 4 bases, with 5 bases left between them. The CDR3 DNA follows: TGCAGCGTTGAAGGCGGTTACAATGAGCAGTTCTTC. Amino acid sequence: CSVEGGYNEQFF.

This chain joins TRBV29-1 and TRBJ2-5, with 7 bases matching TRBD1. V lost 6 bases and J lost 4; bases outside the gene matches: 5. The germline gives CDR1 SQVTM, CDR2 ANQGSEA. The CDR3 length is 12 residues. The CDR3 DNA follows: TGCAGCGTCAAACAGGGGCGAGAGACCCAGTACTTC. This sequence encodes CSVKQGRETQYF.

The V and J genes are TRBV7-9 and TRBJ1-2, with a tentative D call TRBD1 (6 bases). V lost 2 bases, J lost 3 bases, and 13 bases lay in between. This CDR3 is 15 amino acids long. Germline CDR1 SEHNR, CDR2 FQNEAQ (reference sequence). As DNA, the CDR3 is TGTGCCAGCAGCTTACCAGCACAGGGAGACTATGGCTACACCTTC. It yields the protein CASSLPAQGDYGYTF. Combining the CDR3 with reference TRBV7-9 and TRBJ1-2 gives the whole variable domain DTGVSQNPRHKITKRGQNVTFRCDPISEHNRLYWYRQTLGQGPEFLTYFQNEAQLEKSRLLSDRFSAERPKGSFSTLEIQRTEQGDSAMYLCASSLPAQGDYGYTFGSGTRLTVV.

This chain connects TRBV4-1 to TRBJ2-1; maybe TRBD1 (5 bases). The CDR3 sequence is 16 residues long. V lost 3 bases and J lost 4, with 16 bases in between. The germline gives CDR1 MGHRA, CDR2 YSYEKL. The CDR3 is CASSHLPTTAYNEQFF. The CDR3 coding sequence is TGCGCCAGCAGCCACCTTCCAACGACAGCATACAATGAGCAGTTCTTC.

The chain combines TRBV5-1 with TRBJ2-4, with 8 bases fitting TRBD2. CDR1 is SGHRS and CDR2 is YFSETQ in the germline V gene. Unmatched junction bases numbered 14, after V lost 4 bases and J lost 2 bases. This CDR3 has 18 residues. The CDR3 spells CASSLSSGGSLTKNIQYF. Written as DNA, the CDR3 is TGCGCCAGCAGCCTATCCTCGGGAGGGAGTTTAACCAAAAACATTCAGTACTTC.

This clone has only a few counts. The V and J genes are TRBV14 and TRBJ1-6; D is ambiguous. The V end lost 1 base, the J end lost 6 bases, and 7 bases lay between the germline ends. The CDR3 consists of 14 residues. CDR1 SGHDN and CDR2 FVKESK come from the germline V gene. The CDR3 spells CASSQGVVNSPLHF. CDR3 in DNA: TGTGCCAGCAGCCAAGGGGTGGTTAATTCACCCCTCCACTTT. The full variable domain, with the rest looked up from reference TRBV14 and TRBJ1-6, is EAGVTQFPSHSVIEKGQTVTLRCDPISGHDNLYWYRRVMGKEIKFLLHFVKESKQDESGMPNNRFLAERTGGTYSTLKVQPAELEDSGVYFCASSQGVVNSPLHFGNGTRLTVT.

The rearrangement links TRBV7-2 to TRBJ1-1; D is perhaps TRBD1 (6 bases). V shed 1 base and J shed 3 bases, with 15 bases lying between them. The CDR3 runs to 16 residues. Germline loops: CDR1 SGHTA, CDR2 FQGNSA. In DNA, the CDR3 is TGTGCCAGCAGCTTAGGGTCCGTAAGGGGGGACACTGAAGCTTTCTTT. This codes for CASSLGSVRGDTEAFF.